A selection of T cell receptor beta chains follows, all from one sample in a study of naive and memory T cell subsets. TCRdb ran MiXCR on the 5' RACE reads and lists one entry per CDR3 protein. The table has 58,000 or so distinct CDR3 sequences, 6% to 8.5% seen once; the top ten hold over 8%. These receptors originate from a female donor in good health. CDR3s include the opening cysteine and the closing phenylalanine or tryptophan. A D gene is named only where the DNA matches it firmly. Part of the rows lack a size; the others show once, few, many or a class for expanded clones.

d_call j_call clone_size cdr3_length v_call cdr3_aa cdr3_nt
. TRBJ1-1 few 13 TRBV5-4 CASSLNSNTEAFF TGTGCCAGCAGCTTGAACTCGAACACTGAAGCTTTCTTT
. TRBJ1-4 many 16 TRBV7-2 CASSLRFLELHEKLFF TGTGCCAGCAGCTTACGGTTTTTAGAACTTCATGAAAAACTGTTTTTT
. TRBJ2-3 few 13 TRBV9 CASSVWATDTQYF TGTGCCAGCAGCGTCTGGGCAACAGATACGCAGTATTTT
. TRBJ2-2 . 16 TRBV5-1 CASTPPGTSNTGELFF TGCGCCAGCACCCCCCCCGGGACTTCGAACACCGGGGAGCTGTTTTTT
TRBD2 TRBJ2-5 . 16 TRBV6-6 CASSPPVGTIQETQYF TGTGCCAGCAGTCCACCGGTCGGGACTATCCAAGAGACCCAGTACTTC
. TRBJ2-1 few 14 TRBV7-2 CASSQYLVGSEQFF TGTGCCAGCAGCCAATACTTGGTAGGCAGTGAGCAGTTCTTC
. TRBJ2-6 . 18 TRBV2 CASTPGQIPTSGANVLTF TGTGCCAGCACCCCTGGGCAGATACCAACCTCTGGGGCCAACGTCCTGACTTTC
TRBD1 TRBJ1-2 many 15 TRBV6-6 CASSYFRTGDYGYTF TGTGCCAGCAGTTACTTCAGGACAGGGGACTATGGCTACACCTTC
TRBD2 TRBJ2-5 many 17 TRBV2 CASLTSGVILGQETQYF TGTGCCAGCTTGACTAGCGGGGTGATTCTCGGTCAAGAGACCCAGTACTTC
. TRBJ1-1 many 15 TRBV4-1 CASSHLARRNTEAFF TGCGCCAGCAGCCATCTTGCTCGACGGAACACTGAAGCTTTCTTT
. TRBJ1-6 many 12 TRBV18 CASRTGGSPLHF TGTGCCAGCCGAACGGGTGGTTCACCCCTCCACTTT
. TRBJ1-4 many 16 TRBV7-2 CASSLVFLARNEKLFF TGTGCCAGCAGCTTAGTTTTTTTGGCCAGGAATGAAAAACTGTTTTTT
TRBD1 TRBJ2-5 . 13 TRBV5-1 CASNIQGQETQYF TGCGCCAGCAATATACAGGGGCAAGAGACCCAGTACTTC
TRBD2 TRBJ2-3 . 15 TRBV5-4 CASSPRTSGGDTQYF TGTGCCAGCAGTCCGCGGACTAGCGGGGGAGATACGCAGTATTTT
. TRBJ1-2 many 12 TRBV29-1 CSVDHPNYGYTF TGCAGCGTTGACCACCCTAACTATGGCTACACCTTC
. TRBJ2-1 few 13 TRBV18 CASSPFQTNEQFF TGTGCCAGCTCACCCTTCCAGACCAATGAGCAGTTCTTC
. TRBJ1-5 many 15 TRBV7-2 CASSPRAGHNQPQHF TGTGCCAGCAGCCCCAGGGCAGGGCACAATCAGCCCCAGCATTTT
TRBD1 TRBJ2-1 many 15 TRBV9 CASSRRGQDIGEQFF TGTGCCAGCAGCCGCCGGGGACAGGATATTGGTGAGCAGTTCTTC
. TRBJ2-2 . 14 TRBV19 CASSTTGTNGELFF TGTGCCAGTTCGACAACAGGGACGAACGGGGAGCTGTTTTTT
. TRBJ2-1 many 11 TRBV7-9 CASSPYNEQFF TGTGCCAGCAGTCCCTACAATGAGCAGTTCTTC
. TRBJ1-2 many 14 TRBV19 CASSNRALQDRYTF TGTGCCAGTAGTAACAGGGCTCTACAGGATCGCTACACCTTC
TRBD1 TRBJ2-5 . 13 TRBV15 CATSDRDQETQYF TGTGCCACCAGTGACAGGGACCAAGAGACCCAGTACTTC
TRBD2 TRBJ2-1 many 13 TRBV7-3 CASSSRRGDEQFF TGTGCCAGCAGCTCGAGACGGGGGGATGAGCAGTTCTTC
. TRBJ1-2 few 12 TRBV29-1 CSVVSGNYGDTF TGCAGCGTTGTATCAGGGAACTATGGCGACACCTTC
. TRBJ1-2 . 14 TRBV29-1 CSVGGTLPPYGYTF TGCAGCGTGGGTGGGACACTTCCTCCCTATGGCTACACCTTC
. TRBJ2-7 many 14 TRBV7-2 CASSSSANLYEQYF TGTGCCAGCAGCTCGTCGGCGAATCTGTACGAGCAGTACTTC
. TRBJ2-3 . 15 TRBV29-1 CSAGGRGAGTDTQYF TGCAGCGCCGGGGGCCGGGGGGCCGGCACAGATACGCAGTATTTT
. TRBJ1-2 . 14 TRBV20-1 CSASAQGTIYGDTF TGCAGTGCTAGTGCCCAGGGGACGATCTATGGCGACACCTTC
TRBD1 TRBJ2-6 many 16 TRBV7-2 CASSLAGGSGANVLTF TGTGCCAGCAGCTTGGCAGGGGGTTCTGGGGCCAACGTCCTGACTTTC
TRBD1 TRBJ2-4 . 16 TRBV7-8 CASSRGEQGWQNIQYF TGTGCCAGCAGCCGAGGGGAACAGGGGTGGCAGAACATTCAGTACTTC
TRBD2 TRBJ2-5 many 14 TRBV7-2 CASSEAGLKETQYF TGTGCCAGCAGCGAAGCGGGGCTGAAGGAGACCCAGTACTTC
. TRBJ1-1 many 13 TRBV2 CASRLSRDSEAFF TGTGCCAGCCGCCTTAGCCGCGACTCTGAAGCTTTCTTT
. TRBJ1-2 few 15 TRBV6-5 CASSYSLAPSYGDTF TGTGCCAGCAGTTACTCGTTGGCCCCCTCATATGGCGACACCTTC
TRBD1 TRBJ1-2 few 16 TRBV5-5 CASGSRQGGATYGYTF TGTGCCAGCGGATCCCGACAGGGGGGGGCTACGTATGGCTACACCTTC
TRBD1 TRBJ1-5 . 15 TRBV19 CASSIVTGGSQPQHF TGTGCCAGTAGTATAGTTACAGGGGGGAGCCAGCCCCAGCATTTT
. TRBJ2-4 many 14 TRBV6-5 CASRRVLEGNIQYF TGTGCCAGCCGTCGGGTCCTCGAGGGAAACATTCAGTACTTC
. TRBJ1-5 . 15 TRBV4-2 CASSQDFHGNQPQHF TGTGCCAGCAGCCAAGACTTCCACGGCAATCAGCCCCAGCATTTT
. TRBJ1-1 many 13 TRBV20-1 CSARPGTNTEAFF TGCAGTGCTAGACCTGGGACAAACACTGAAGCTTTCTTT
TRBD1 TRBJ2-3 . 17 TRBV4-1 CASSPTGTASFTDTQYF TGCGCCAGCAGCCCAACCGGGACAGCCTCCTTCACAGATACGCAGTATTTT
TRBD1 TRBJ1-5 few 19 TRBV4-1 CASSLDLRDRGLRNQPQHF TGCGCCAGCAGCCTCGATCTCCGGGACAGGGGGCTTAGAAATCAGCCCCAGCATTTT
TRBD2 TRBJ2-2 . 15 TRBV6-2/TRBV6-3 CASSGGTGRTGELFF TGTGCCAGCAGCGGGGGGACGGGAAGAACCGGGGAGCTGTTTTTT
. TRBJ2-5 few 13 TRBV27 CASSPRIQETQYF TGTGCCAGCAGTCCCCGGATCCAAGAGACCCAGTACTTC
. TRBJ1-2 many 13 TRBV3-1 CASSQVERYGYTF TGTGCCAGCAGCCAAGTTGAACGGTATGGCTACACCTTC
. TRBJ1-1 once 16 TRBV7-3 CASSLVPGADISEAFF TGTGCCAGCAGCTTGGTCCCAGGGGCCGACATTTCTGAAGCTTTCTTT
. TRBJ1-1 . 13 TRBV30 CAWRADSVTEAFF TGTGCCTGGAGGGCGGACTCAGTCACTGAAGCTTTCTTT
TRBD2 TRBJ2-5 many 17 TRBV18 CASSLGVTSGGTETQYF TGTGCCAGCTCACTTGGGGTGACTAGCGGGGGAACGGAGACCCAGTACTTC
. TRBJ1-5 few 11 TRBV12-5 CASGSNQPQHF TGTGCTAGTGGTAGCAATCAGCCCCAGCATTTT
. TRBJ1-2 many 13 TRBV5-4 CASSLDKNYGYTF TGTGCCAGCAGCTTGGACAAAAACTATGGCTACACCTTC
. TRBJ2-4 few 14 TRBV7-2 CASSLMTEKNIQYF TGTGCCAGCAGCTTAATGACAGAAAAAAACATTCAGTACTTC
TRBD1 TRBJ1-1 many 17 TRBV6-5 CASSSRTGRSGNTEAFF TGTGCCAGCAGCTCGCGGACAGGGCGGTCGGGGAACACTGAAGCTTTCTTT
. TRBJ2-7 few 14 TRBV7-9 CASSLMSGKYEQYF TGTGCCAGCAGCTTAATGTCGGGGAAGTACGAGCAGTACTTC
TRBD1 TRBJ2-1 many 13 TRBV18 CASSSTGDNEQFF TGTGCCAGCTCATCGACAGGGGACAATGAGCAGTTCTTC
. TRBJ2-1 few 15 TRBV6-4 CASSSVAVPHNEQFF TGTGCCAGCAGTTCGGTCGCAGTCCCCCACAATGAGCAGTTCTTC
. TRBJ2-2 many 12 TRBV12-3/TRBV12-4 CASSLGAGELFF TGTGCCAGCAGTTTGGGAGCCGGGGAGCTGTTTTTT
. TRBJ1-1 many 13 TRBV13 CASSPRIDTEAFF TGTGCCAGCAGCCCTCGTATAGACACTGAAGCTTTCTTT
TRBD2 TRBJ2-3 many 14 TRBV20-1 CSAPLAGGADTQYF TGCAGTGCTCCTCTAGCGGGGGGGGCAGATACGCAGTATTTT
. TRBJ2-3 few 14 TRBV7-2 CASSLRAGTDTQYF TGTGCCAGCAGCTTACGGGCGGGGACAGATACGCAGTATTTT